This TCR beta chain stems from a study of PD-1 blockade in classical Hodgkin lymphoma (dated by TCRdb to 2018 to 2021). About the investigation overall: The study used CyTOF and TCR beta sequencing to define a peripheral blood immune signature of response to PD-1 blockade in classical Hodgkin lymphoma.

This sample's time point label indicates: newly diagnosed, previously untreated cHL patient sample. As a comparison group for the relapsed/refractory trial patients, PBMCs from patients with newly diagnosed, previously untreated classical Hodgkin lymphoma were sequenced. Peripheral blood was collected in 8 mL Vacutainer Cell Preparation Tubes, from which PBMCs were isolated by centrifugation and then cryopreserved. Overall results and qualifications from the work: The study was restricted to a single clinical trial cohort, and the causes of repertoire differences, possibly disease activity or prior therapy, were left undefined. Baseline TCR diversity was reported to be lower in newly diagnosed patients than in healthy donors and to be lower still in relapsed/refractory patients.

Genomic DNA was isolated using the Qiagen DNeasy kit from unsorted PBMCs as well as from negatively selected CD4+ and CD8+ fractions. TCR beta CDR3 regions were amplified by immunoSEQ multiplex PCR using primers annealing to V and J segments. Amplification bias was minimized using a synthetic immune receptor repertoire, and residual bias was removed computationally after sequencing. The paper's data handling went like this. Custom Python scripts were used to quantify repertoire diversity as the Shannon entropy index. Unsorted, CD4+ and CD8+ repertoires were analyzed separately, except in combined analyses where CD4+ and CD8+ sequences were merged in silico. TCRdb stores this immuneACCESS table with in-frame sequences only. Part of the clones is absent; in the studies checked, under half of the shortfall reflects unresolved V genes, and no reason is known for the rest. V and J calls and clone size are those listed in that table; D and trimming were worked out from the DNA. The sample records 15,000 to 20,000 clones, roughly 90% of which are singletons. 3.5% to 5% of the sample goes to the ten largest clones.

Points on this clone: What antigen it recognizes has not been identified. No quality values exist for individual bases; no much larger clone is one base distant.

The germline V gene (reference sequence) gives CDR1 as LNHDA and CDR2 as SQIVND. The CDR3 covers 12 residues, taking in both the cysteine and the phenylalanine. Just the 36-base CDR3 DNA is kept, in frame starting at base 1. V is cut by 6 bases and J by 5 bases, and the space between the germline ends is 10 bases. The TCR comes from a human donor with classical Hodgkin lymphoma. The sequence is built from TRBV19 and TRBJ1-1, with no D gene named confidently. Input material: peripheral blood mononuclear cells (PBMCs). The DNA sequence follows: TGTGCCAGTAGCCCGCGCAGGACTGAAGCTTTCTTT. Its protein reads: CASSPRRTEAFF. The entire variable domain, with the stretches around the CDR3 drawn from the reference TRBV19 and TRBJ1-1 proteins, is DGGITQSPKYLFRKEGQNVTLSCEQNLNHDAMYWYRQDPGQGLRLIYYSQIVNDFQKGDIAEGYSVSREKKESFPLTVTSAQKNPTAFYLCASSPRRTEAFFGQGTRLTVV.